The 18 T cell receptor beta chains below were found in one sample sequenced in a study of long-term antiretroviral therapy in people with HIV. At the survey level, the v3.0 immunoSEQ assay was run. The table came from immunoSEQ multiplex PCR; TCRdb's copy has only in-frame clones and leaves some out. Here the sample spans approximately 37,000 clones, around 83% being singletons. The source material was unsorted PBMCs, sampled 1 year after starting antiretroviral therapy. The receptors were sampled from a man younger than 30 with HIV.

J is TRBJ1-4 and V is TRBV19; D call uncertain. Germline CDR1 is LNHDA and CDR2 is SQIVND (reference sequence). V was cut by 0 bases and J by 8 bases, with 19 bases left in between. The CDR3 is 17 amino acids. CDR3 nucleotides: TGTGCCAGTAGTATAGAGAGCCGCCGAGGTCTAGGCGAAAAACTGTTTTTT. This codes for CASSIESRRGLGEKLFF.

The chain employs TRBV6-1 and TRBJ1-2; 8 bases are a match to TRBD1. This CDR3 has 13 amino acids. The germline CDR1 and CDR2 sequences are MNHNS and SASEGT. The trim removed 6 bases at V and 2 bases at J, leaving 2 bases unmatched. The CDR3 DNA is TGTGCCAGCAGAGACAGGGGAAACTATGGCTACACCTTC. Translation gives CASRDRGNYGYTF.

The V and J genes are TRBV7-9 and TRBJ1-4, with D possibly being TRBD1 (5 bases). The V gene's germline CDR1 is SEHNR and CDR2 FQNEAQ (reference sequence). The CDR3 has 15 residues. V was cut by 2 bases and J by 1 base, with 8 bases left in between. CDR3 nucleotide sequence: TGTGCCAGCAGCTTAAGGGGAGAAACTAATGAAAAACTGTTTTTT. Translation: CASSLRGETNEKLFF.

This rearrangement joins TRBV5-1 to TRBJ2-3; 12 bases agree with TRBD2. This CDR3 spans 19 amino acids. V lost 6 bases and J lost 5; bases outside the gene matches: 19. Germline CDR1 SGHRS, CDR2 YFSETQ. CDR3 in amino acids: CASTPGQPRASGREDTQYF. As DNA, the CDR3 is TGCGCCAGCACCCCGGGACAACCAAGGGCTAGCGGGAGGGAAGATACGCAGTATTTT.

The J gene is TRBJ2-7, the V gene TRBV6-6, with D perhaps matching TRBD1 or TRBD2 (6 bases each). V gave up 3 bases and J gave up 5 bases, with 17 bases separating them. CDR1 is MNHNY, CDR2 SVGAGI, per germline (reference sequence). This CDR3 has 15 residues. The CDR3: CASSYVPGAGHEQYF. The CDR3 DNA follows: TGTGCCAGCAGTTATGTCCCGGGGGCCGGCCACGAGCAGTACTTC.

DNA for the CDR3: TGTGCCAGCAGCGTCGTCGAACGGATGAACACTGAAGCTTTCTTT. Translated: CASSVVERMNTEAFF. J is TRBJ1-1 and V is TRBV9; no clear D gene. The CDR3 is 15 amino acids. Trimming took off 2 bases at V and 0 bases at J, with 11 bases between the two ends. Per germline, CDR1 SGDLS and CDR2 YYNGEE. The entire variable domain, with the rest obtained from reference TRBV9 and TRBJ1-1, is as follows: DSGVTQTPKHLITATGQRVTLRCSPRSGDLSVYWYQQSLDQGLQFLIQYYNGEERAKGNILERFSAQQFPDLHSELNLSSLELGDSALYFCASSVVERMNTEAFFGQGTRLTVV.

The chain joins TRBV2 to TRBJ2-2; 10 nucleotides align to TRBD1. V lost 4 bases and J lost 1; bases outside the gene matches: 3. In germline, CDR1 is SNHLY, CDR2 FYNNEI. The CDR3 consists of 16 residues. DNA of the CDR3: TGTGCCAGCAGTGTTGACAGGGGGCTGAACACCGGGGAGCTGTTTTTT. The encoded protein is CASSVDRGLNTGELFF.

J is TRBJ1-1 and V is TRBV5-4; TRBD1 matches 10 bases. V shed 3 bases and J 3 bases; nucleotides not matched to a gene: 5. Germline V CDR1 and CDR2: SGHNT, YYREEE (reference sequence). The CDR3 loop spans 15 amino acids. CDR3 sequence: CASSWDRGEDTEAFF. CDR3 coding DNA: TGTGCCAGCAGCTGGGACAGGGGCGAGGACACTGAAGCTTTCTTT.

This clone has a handful of counts. The chain joins TRBV6-6 to TRBJ2-7; D not certain. Trimming shortened V by 6 bases and J by 3 bases, and 9 bases separated the two germline ends. The germline CDR1 and CDR2 sequences are MNHNY and SVGAGI (reference sequence). There are 12 residues in the CDR3. The CDR3 spells CASRFVNYEQYF. The DNA of the CDR3 is TGTGCCAGCAGATTCGTTAACTACGAGCAGTACTTC.

This chain links TRBV7-8 with TRBJ1-2; 7 positions match TRBD1. CDR1 and CDR2 from the germline V gene are SGHVS and FQNEAQ. Unmatched junction bases numbered 10, after V lost 1 base and J lost 2 bases. This CDR3 has 17 residues. The CDR3 region is CASSLVRARGTNYGYTF. As DNA, the CDR3 is TGTGCCAGCAGCTTAGTCAGGGCCAGGGGGACGAACTATGGCTACACCTTC.

The rearrangement joins TRBV5-4 to TRBJ2-3, with D perhaps matching TRBD2 (5 bases). CDR1 is SGHNT, CDR2 YYREEE, per germline (reference sequence). Trimming removed 4 bases at V and 6 bases at J, with 15 bases between. The CDR3 is 14 residues long. The CDR3 reads CASSQGSPKDTQYF. The CDR3, as DNA: TGTGCCAGCAGCCAAGGGAGCCCCAAGGATACGCAGTATTTT.

V is TRBV19 and J is TRBJ2-2, with D perhaps matching TRBD1 (6 bases). V was trimmed by 7 bases and J by 3 bases, leaving 15 bases between them. This CDR3 has 15 residues. Germline V gene data show CDR1 as LNHDA and CDR2 as SQIVND (reference sequence). The CDR3 DNA reads as TGTGCCAGTAAAACAGCCAGGGGATACACCGGGGAGCTGTTTTTT. Its protein is CASKTARGYTGELFF.

CDR3 amino acids: CASSLPTGFIKTTNEKLFF. In nucleotides, the CDR3 is TGTGCCAGCAGTTTACCGACAGGGTTCATAAAGACAACTAATGAAAAACTGTTTTTT. This chain links TRBV27 with TRBJ1-4; TRBD1 matches at 7 bases. The CDR3 has 19 residues. The V segment lost 2 bases and the J segment 0 bases; nucleotides outside the gene matches: 12. Germline V gene sequence: CDR1 MNHEY, CDR2 SMNVEV (reference sequence).

The chain recombines TRBV7-9 with TRBJ2-2; D ambiguous. CDR3 length: 13 residues. V shed 1 base and J shed 7 bases, with 7 bases lying between them. Germline CDR1 is SEHNR and CDR2 is FQNEAQ (reference sequence). The CDR3 here is CASSLEGFGELFF. CDR3 sequence (DNA): TGTGCCAGCAGCTTAGAAGGGTTCGGGGAGCTGTTTTTT.

V gene TRBV6-1 combines with J gene TRBJ2-3; TRBD2 aligns across 7 bases. After removal of 8 bases from V and 4 bases from J, the junction contained 6 bases not matched to a gene. CDR3 size: 13 residues. CDR1 and CDR2 from the germline V gene are MNHNS and SASEGT. The CDR3 is CASGTSVADTQYF. The CDR3 bases are TGTGCCAGCGGCACTAGCGTGGCAGATACGCAGTATTTT.

The chain employs TRBV27 and TRBJ1-4, with D possibly matching TRBD1 (6 bases). The CDR3 covers 15 residues. Trimming left V 6 bases short and J 4 bases short, with 15 bases between. CDR1 is MNHEY, CDR2 SMNVEV, per germline (reference sequence). The CDR3 reads CASRLRTDYNEKLFF. The CDR3 coding sequence is TGTGCCAGCAGACTTAGGACAGATTATAATGAAAAACTGTTTTTT.

This chain links TRBV4-2 with TRBJ2-7, with D perhaps TRBD2 (6 bases). The length of the CDR3 is 12 residues. CDR1 is LGHNA and CDR2 is YNFKEQ in the germline V gene. Between the trimmed V and J ends, which lost 3 bases and 3 bases, there was a span of 6 bases. Written as DNA, the CDR3 is TGTGCCAGCAGCCAGGGGGGCTACGAGCAGTACTTC. It yields the protein CASSQGGYEQYF.

V is TRBV29-1 and J is TRBJ1-1; no definite D call. The CDR3 extends over 12 amino acids. Germline V gene data show CDR1 as SQVTM and CDR2 as ANQGSEA. The V gene lost 6 bases and the J gene lost 3 bases, with 11 bases spanning the gap. CDR3 coding DNA: TGCAGCGTGGCCCTTGGGGACACTGAAGCTTTCTTT. This translates into CSVALGDTEAFF.